This is a list of T cell receptor beta chains from one sample in a study of shared clonotypes between healthy human individuals. TCRdb's copy holds only in-frame clones and misses some; the assay was immunoSEQ multiplex PCR. The sample yields about 510,000 clones, 60% to 80% seen once. The material sequenced was PBMCs. Source of these receptors: a woman aged 40 to 50 in good health. Some clones in this sample may be carry-over from other donors' samples. The CDR3 runs from the conserved cysteine through the conserved F or W. D genes are given only for firm matches. Size values are once, few and many counts, or a class for expanded clones, and some rows have none.

abundance	v_gene	j_gene	d_gene	CDR3aa	CDR3nt
-	TRBV2	TRBJ2-2	TRBD2	CASRGTSGTTGELFF	TGTGCCAGCAGGGGGACTAGCGGGACTACCGGGGAGCTGTTTTTT
-	TRBV30	TRBJ2-7	-	CAWGNLIPPYEQYF	TGTGCCTGGGGTAACCTTATACCCCCCTACGAGCAGTACTTC
once	TRBV10-3	TRBJ2-5	-	CAIREADQETQYF	TGTGCCATCAGGGAGGCAGATCAAGAGACCCAGTACTTC
once	TRBV13	TRBJ2-1	TRBD1	CASRGQENYNEQFF	TGTGCCAGCCGGGGACAGGAGAACTACAATGAGCAGTTCTTC
-	TRBV6-5	TRBJ2-2	-	CASSYPLGELFF	TGTGCCAGCAGTTACCCCCTCGGGGAGCTGTTTTTT
-	TRBV10-3	TRBJ2-7	TRBD1	CAISESGTGVYEQYF	TGTGCCATCAGTGAGTCCGGGACAGGGGTTTACGAGCAGTACTTC
-	TRBV10-2	TRBJ1-2	-	CASSEGGFDYGYTF	TGCGCCAGCAGTGAGGGGGGGTTCGACTATGGCTACACCTTC
many	TRBV19	TRBJ2-5	-	CASSMGGRETQYF	TGTGCCAGTAGTATGGGGGGCAGGGAGACCCAGTACTTC
-	TRBV5-1	TRBJ2-7	TRBD2	CASSPTGGLAVYEQYF	TGCGCCAGCAGCCCGACCGGGGGACTAGCGGTATACGAGCAGTACTTC
once	TRBV6-1	TRBJ2-2	-	CASSFGGTGELFF	TGTGCCAGCAGTTTTGGGGGCACCGGGGAGCTGTTTTTT
-	TRBV5-8	TRBJ2-1	-	CASSLGLSSYNEQFF	TGTGCCAGCAGCCTGGGGCTTAGCTCCTACAATGAGCAGTTCTTC
-	TRBV7-2	TRBJ2-6	-	CASSLDKAPGANVLTF	TGTGCCAGCAGCTTAGATAAGGCTCCTGGGGCCAACGTCCTGACTTTC
once	TRBV7-2	TRBJ2-3	TRBD2	CASSPGGGTDTQYF	TGTGCCAGCAGCCCGGGAGGCGGTACAGATACGCAGTATTTT
few	TRBV30	TRBJ2-3	-	CAWSVWRGTQYF	TGTGCCTGGAGTGTATGGCGGGGTACGCAGTACTTT
-	TRBV29-1	TRBJ2-3	-	CSVDRTRAGTDTQYF	TGCAGCGTTGACCGGACGCGCGCTGGCACAGATACGCAGTATTTT
once	TRBV6-1	TRBJ2-1	TRBD2	CALSRVSGYNEQFF	TGTGCCCTCTCCAGGGTTAGCGGGTATAATGAGCAGTTCTTC
-	TRBV4-1	TRBJ2-3	-	CASSQERMTDTQYF	TGCGCCAGCAGCCAAGAACGGATGACAGATACGCAGTATTTT
-	TRBV6-6	TRBJ1-4	-	CASSYGDREKLFF	TGTGCCAGCAGTTACGGCGATAGGGAAAAACTGTTTTTT
-	TRBV2	TRBJ2-1	-	CASTAAEDSAYNEQFF	TGTGCCAGCACCGCGGCCGAGGACTCTGCCTACAATGAGCAGTTCTTC
many	TRBV6-1	TRBJ2-7	-	CASSEVEEGGYEQYF	TGTGCCAGCAGTGAAGTCGAGGAAGGGGGGTACGAGCAGTACTTC
many	TRBV27	TRBJ2-3	-	CASRSYRGGNTDTQYF	TGTGCCAGCAGATCCTACAGGGGGGGGAACACAGATACGCAGTATTTT
-	TRBV29-1	TRBJ2-6	TRBD1	CSAVGRGSGANVLTF	TGCAGCGCCGTAGGCAGGGGGTCTGGGGCCAACGTCCTGACTTTC
-	TRBV10-3	TRBJ2-7	TRBD2	CAISAGGGPVEQYF	TGTGCCATCAGTGCGGGGGGAGGGCCGGTCGAGCAGTACTTC
many	TRBV25-1	TRBJ2-7	TRBD1	CASRSGTGNYEQYF	TGTGCCAGCAGATCCGGGACAGGGAACTACGAGCAGTACTTC